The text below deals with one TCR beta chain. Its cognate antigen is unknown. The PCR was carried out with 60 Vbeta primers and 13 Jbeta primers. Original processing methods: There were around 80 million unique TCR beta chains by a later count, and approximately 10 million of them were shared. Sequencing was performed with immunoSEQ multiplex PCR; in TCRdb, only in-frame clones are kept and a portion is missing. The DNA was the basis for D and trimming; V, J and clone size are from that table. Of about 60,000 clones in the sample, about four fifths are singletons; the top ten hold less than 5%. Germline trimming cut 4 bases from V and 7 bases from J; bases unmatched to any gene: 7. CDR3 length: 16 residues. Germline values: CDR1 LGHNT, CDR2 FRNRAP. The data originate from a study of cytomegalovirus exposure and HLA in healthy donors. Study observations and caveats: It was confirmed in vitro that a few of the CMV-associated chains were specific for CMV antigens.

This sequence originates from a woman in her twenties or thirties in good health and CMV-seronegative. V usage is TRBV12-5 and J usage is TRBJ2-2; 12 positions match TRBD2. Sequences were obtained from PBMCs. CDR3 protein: CASGSGLAGSNGELFF. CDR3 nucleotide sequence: TGTGCTAGTGGTTCGGGACTAGCGGGTAGTAACGGGGAGCTGTTTTTT.